The T cell receptor (beta chain) described here comes from a study of blood T cell repertoires in COVID-19. Looking at the study overall: Spain, Italy and the United States supplied samples that represented acute and convalescent COVID-19. Sample material is recorded as cDNA or gDNA derived from T cells, B-cell-depleted T cells, or PBMCs.

Per the germline V gene, CDR1 is PRHDT and CDR2 is FYEKMQ (reference sequence). The CDR3 is 16 residues long. V lost 1 base and J 1 base, leaving 11 bases between the germline ends. Those enrolled in Seattle joined during active infection and were followed longitudinally afterward. Original methodology: Scientists estimated how many nucleated cells there were by amplifying reference gene primers. Libraries were prepared by immunoSEQ multiplex PCR; TCRdb keeps only in-frame clonotypes and omits some of them. That table supplies the V and J calls and clone size; D and trimming were determined from the DNA. Among about 160,000 clones listed, over 75% were seen once.

Input material: peripheral blood. The V gene is TRBV13, the J gene TRBJ2-1, with unresolved D. This clonotype was obtained from a man between 18 and 35 years old with COVID-19, enrolled during active disease. Here the CDR3 DNA reads TGTGCCAGCAGCTTAGATCTGGAGACGTCCTACAATGAGCAGTTCTTC. Translated, it gives CASSLDLETSYNEQFF.